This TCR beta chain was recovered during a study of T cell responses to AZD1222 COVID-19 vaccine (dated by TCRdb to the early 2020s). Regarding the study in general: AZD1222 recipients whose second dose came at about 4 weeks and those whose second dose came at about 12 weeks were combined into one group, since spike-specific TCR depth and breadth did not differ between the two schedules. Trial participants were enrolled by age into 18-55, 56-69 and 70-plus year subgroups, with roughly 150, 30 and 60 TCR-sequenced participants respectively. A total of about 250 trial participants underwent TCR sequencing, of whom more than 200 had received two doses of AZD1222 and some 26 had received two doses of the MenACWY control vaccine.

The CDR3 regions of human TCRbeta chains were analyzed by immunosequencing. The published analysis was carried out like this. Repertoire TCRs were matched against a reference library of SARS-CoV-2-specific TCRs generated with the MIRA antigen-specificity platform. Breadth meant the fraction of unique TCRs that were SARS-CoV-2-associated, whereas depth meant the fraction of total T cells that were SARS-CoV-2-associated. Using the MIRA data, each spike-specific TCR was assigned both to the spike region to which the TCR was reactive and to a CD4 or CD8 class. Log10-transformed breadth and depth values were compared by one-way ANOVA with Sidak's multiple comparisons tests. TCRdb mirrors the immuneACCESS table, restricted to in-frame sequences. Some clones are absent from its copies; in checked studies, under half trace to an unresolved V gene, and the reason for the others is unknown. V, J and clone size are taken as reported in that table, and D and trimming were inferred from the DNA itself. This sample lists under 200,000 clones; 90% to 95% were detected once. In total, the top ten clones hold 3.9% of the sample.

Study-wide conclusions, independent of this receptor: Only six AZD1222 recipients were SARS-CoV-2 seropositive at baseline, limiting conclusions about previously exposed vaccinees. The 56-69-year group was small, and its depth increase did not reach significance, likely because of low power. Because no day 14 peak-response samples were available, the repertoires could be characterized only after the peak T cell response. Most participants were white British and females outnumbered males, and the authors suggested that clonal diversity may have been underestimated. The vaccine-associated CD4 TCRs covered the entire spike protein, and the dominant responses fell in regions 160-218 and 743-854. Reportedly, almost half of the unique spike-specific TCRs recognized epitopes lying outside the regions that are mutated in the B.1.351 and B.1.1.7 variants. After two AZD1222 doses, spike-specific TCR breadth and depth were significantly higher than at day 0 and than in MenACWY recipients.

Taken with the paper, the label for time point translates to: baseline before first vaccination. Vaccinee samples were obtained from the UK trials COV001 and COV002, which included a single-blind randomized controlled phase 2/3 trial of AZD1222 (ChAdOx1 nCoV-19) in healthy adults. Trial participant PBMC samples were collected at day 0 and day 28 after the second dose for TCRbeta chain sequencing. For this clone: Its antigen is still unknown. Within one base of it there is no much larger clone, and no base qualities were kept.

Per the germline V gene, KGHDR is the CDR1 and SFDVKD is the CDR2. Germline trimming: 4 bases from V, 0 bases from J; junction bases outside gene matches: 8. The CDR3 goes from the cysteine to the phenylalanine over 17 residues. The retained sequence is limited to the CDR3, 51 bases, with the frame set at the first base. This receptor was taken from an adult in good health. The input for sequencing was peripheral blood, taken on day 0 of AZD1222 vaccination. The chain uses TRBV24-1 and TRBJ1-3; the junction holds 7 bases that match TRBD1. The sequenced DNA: TGTGCCACCAGTGAACAGGGACAGTCAAGCTCTGGAAACACCATATATTTT. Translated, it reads CATSEQGQSSSGNTIYF.